This passage covers 9 T cell receptor beta chains from one sample sequenced in a study of OX40 agonist ivuxolimab in advanced cancers. Using immunoSEQ multiplex PCR, the repertoire was profiled, and TCRdb retains in-frame clones only, with some absent. Here the sample spans around 52,000 clones, 83% being singletons. Sequenced material: CD4+ or CD8+ T cells sorted from blood, taken in a trial of the OX40 agonist ivuxolimab. These TCRs come from an adult with an advanced solid tumor such as melanoma, head and neck, liver or kidney cancer.

The rearrangement joins TRBV6-6 to TRBJ2-7, with D perhaps matching TRBD1 (6 bases). This CDR3 region has 15 residues. CDR1 and CDR2 (germline): MNHNY, SVGAGI (reference sequence). V lost 6 bases and J 2 bases, leaving 17 bases between the germline ends. The CDR3 protein is CASRTTGSHPYEQYF. In nucleotides, the CDR3 is TGTGCCAGCAGAACAACAGGGAGCCACCCCTACGAGCAGTACTTC.

The genes are TRBV30 and TRBJ2-5, with 9 bases matching TRBD1. The CDR3 contains 11 residues. Germline CDR1 GTSNPN, CDR2 SVGIG (reference sequence). V was pared by 8 bases and J by 5 bases, with 3 bases of the junction left unmatched. CDR3 nucleotide sequence: TGTGCCGGGGGACAGGGCGAGACCCAGTACTTC. Its translation: CAGGQGETQYF. Combining the CDR3 with reference TRBV30 and TRBJ2-5 gives the whole variable domain SQTIHQWPATLVQPVGSPLSLECTVEGTSNPNLYWYRQAAGRGLQLLFYSVGIGQISSEVPQNLSASRPQDRQFILSSKKLLLSDSGFYLCAGGQGETQYFGPGTRLLVL.

This CDR3 reads CAWTRRESGANVLTF. The CDR3 nucleotides are TGTGCCTGGACCCGACGGGAGTCTGGGGCCAACGTCCTGACTTTC. This rearrangement joins TRBV30 to TRBJ2-6, with a weak D call TRBD2 (6 bases). Between the trimmed V and J ends, which lost 4 bases and 1 base, there was a span of 11 bases. The CDR3 consists of 15 residues. Germline V gives CDR1 GTSNPN, CDR2 SVGIG (reference sequence). The complete variable domain, with remaining parts taken from reference TRBV30 and TRBJ2-6, reads SQTIHQWPATLVQPVGSPLSLECTVEGTSNPNLYWYRQAAGRGLQLLFYSVGIGQISSEVPQNLSASRPQDRQFILSSKKLLLSDSGFYLCAWTRRESGANVLTFGAGSRLTVL.

DNA of the CDR3: TGTGCCAGCAGTGAAAAGGTCGCGCTAGCCAAAAACATTCAGTACTTC. Its protein is CASSEKVALAKNIQYF. This chain joins TRBV6-1 and TRBJ2-4; D uncertain. V gave up 2 bases and J gave up 0 bases, with 11 bases separating them. The CDR3 totals 16 residues. Germline values: CDR1 MNHNS, CDR2 SASEGT.

This chain uses TRBV6-1 with TRBJ2-5; no reliable D call. The CDR3 spans 13 residues. CDR1 and CDR2 from the germline V gene are MNHNS and SASEGT. Between the trimmed V and J ends, which lost 1 base and 1 base, there was a span of 4 bases. The CDR3 protein is CASSEVAQETQYF. CDR3 nucleotide sequence: TGTGCCAGCAGTGAAGTAGCCCAAGAGACCCAGTACTTC.

V usage is TRBV6-6 and J usage is TRBJ1-2; D gene ambiguous. The CDR3 contains 14 residues. Germline CDR1 reads MNHNY; CDR2 reads SVGAGI (reference sequence). The V gene lost 2 bases and the J gene lost 4 bases, with 11 bases spanning the gap. The CDR3 is CASSYGQASYGYTF. The CDR3 nucleotides are TGTGCCAGCAGTTACGGGCAGGCCTCCTATGGCTACACCTTC.

The chain has TRBV19 and TRBJ2-2, with D hard to call. The CDR3 totals 18 residues. Germline-derived CDR1 and CDR2 are LNHDA and SQIVND (reference sequence). Between the trimmed V and J ends, which lost 3 bases and 6 bases, there was a span of 23 bases. CDR3 sequence: CASSMSRWGAGFSGELFF. The CDR3 coding sequence is TGTGCCAGTAGTATGAGTAGGTGGGGTGCTGGGTTCTCCGGGGAGCTGTTTTTT.

The rearrangement links TRBV29-1 to TRBJ1-2, with 12 positions matching TRBD1. The V and J ends lost 4 bases and 4 bases, in that order; junction bases with no gene match: 4. The germline V gene encodes CDR1 SQVTM and CDR2 ANQGSEA. CDR3 size: 14 residues. CDR3 coding DNA: TGCAGCGTTGTCGGGACAGGGGGCAGCTATGGCTACACCTTC. Its translation is CSVVGTGGSYGYTF.

This sequence joins TRBV29-1 and TRBJ2-1, with a tentative D call TRBD1 (6 bases). Per the germline V gene, CDR1 is SQVTM and CDR2 is ANQGSEA. V was pared by 2 bases and J by 4 bases, with 15 bases between. The CDR3 is 15 amino acids. The CDR3 loop is CSVERAGTWYNEQFF. For the CDR3, the DNA is TGCAGCGTTGAACGAGCCGGGACATGGTACAATGAGCAGTTCTTC.